This T cell receptor beta chain comes out of a study of blood T cell repertoires in COVID-19. Study-level background: From the United States, Italy and Spain came samples of acute and convalescent COVID-19. Sources were T cells, B-cell-depleted T cells, or PBMCs; the material itself was cDNA or gDNA.

The method was immunoSEQ multiplex PCR; TCRdb's version includes in-frame clones alone and lacks a portion of them. Counted here are about 320,000 clones, 87% occurring once; the ten biggest clones make up about 8.9%. Sequencing input: PBMCs or T cells enriched from blood (not recorded which). This TCR was recovered from a woman aged 18-29 years who had recovered from COVID-19.

The CDR3 spells CSGQDPEAFF. CDR3 bases: TGCAGTGGGCAGGATCCTGAAGCTTTCTTT. The J gene is TRBJ1-1, the V gene TRBV20-1; D gene ambiguous. The V gene lost 7 bases and the J gene lost 6 bases, with 9 bases spanning the gap. This CDR3 is built from 10 residues. Germline lookup yields CDR1 DFQATT and CDR2 SNEGSKA (reference sequence).